The T cell receptor (beta chain) under discussion was sequenced for a study of PD-L1 blockade in urothelial cancer. Study-wide context: Anywhere from 0 to 3 prior chemotherapy regimens had been received by patients.

The CDR3 totals 15 residues. Trimming removed 4 bases from V and 3 bases from J; junction bases left unmatched: 7. The germline CDR1 and CDR2 sequences are SGHVS and FQNEAQ. Spiking of synthetic TCR analog templates was performed in each PCR. Repertoires were generated with immunoSEQ multiplex PCR, while TCRdb's copy carries only in-frame clones and drops some. The data hold about 19,000 clones, with about 90% observed a single time. The clonotype originates from a man aged 50-60 years with urothelial cancer. The chain recombines TRBV7-8 with TRBJ2-7; the match to TRBD1 covers 9 bases. The sample here was PBMCs, taken around atezolizumab (anti-PD-L1) treatment. This CDR3 reads CASSWTGTGNYEQYF. Written as DNA, the CDR3 is TGTGCCAGCAGCTGGACCGGGACAGGGAACTACGAGCAGTACTTC.